Below are 30 T cell receptor beta chains sequenced from a single sample in a study of CD4+ T cells in melanoma. TCRdb keeps only in-frame clones here, not all; method: immunoSEQ multiplex PCR. The table records about 21,000 clones, around 78% of them present only once. Receptor source: a human donor with melanoma.

This rearrangement joins TRBV19 to TRBJ1-2, with unresolved D. V was cut by 3 bases and J by 7 bases, with 9 bases left in between. Germline V lookup: CDR1 LNHDA, CDR2 SQIVND (reference sequence). The CDR3 contains 12 residues. Here the CDR3 reads CASSISTSGYTF. The CDR3 coding sequence is TGTGCCAGTAGTATCTCGACGTCTGGCTACACCTTC.

This clone was detected only a few times. The rearrangement uses TRBV9 and TRBJ2-1; TRBD2 matches at 8 bases. V lost 4 bases to trimming and J lost 6 bases; unmatched junction nucleotides: 9. Per germline, CDR1 SGDLS and CDR2 YYNGEE. The CDR3 runs 15 residues. The CDR3 protein is CASSPGGGPSNEQFF. The CDR3 DNA sequence: TGTGCCAGCAGCCCCGGGGGGGGGCCTAGCAATGAGCAGTTCTTC. Combining the CDR3 with reference TRBV9 and TRBJ2-1 gives the whole variable domain DSGVTQTPKHLITATGQRVTLRCSPRSGDLSVYWYQQSLDQGLQFLIQYYNGEERAKGNILERFSAQQFPDLHSELNLSSLELGDSALYFCASSPGGGPSNEQFFGPGTRLTVL.

The chain recombines TRBV6-7 with TRBJ2-5, with TRBD1 matching over 7 bases. The end of the DNA is better explained by TRBJ2-7, so the J call may be wrong. TRBV6-7 is filed as an ORF, its function uncertain. The CDR3 sequence is 15 residues long. The CDR3 DNA reads TGTGCCAGCAGTTCTCCGACAGGGATGTTGAACGAGCAGTACTTC. This gives the protein CASSSPTGMLNEQYF.

This clone is a singleton in its sample. V is TRBV29-1 and J is TRBJ2-5; perhaps TRBD1 as D (5 bases). Between the trimmed V and J ends, which lost 1 base and 5 bases, there was a span of 11 bases. The CDR3 totals 13 residues. CDR1 and CDR2 from the germline V gene are SQVTM and ANQGSEA. This CDR3 reads CSVEGQTGETQYF. DNA of the CDR3: TGCAGCGTTGAAGGACAGACCGGGGAGACCCAGTACTTC.

The chain uses TRBV15 and TRBJ2-7; D may be TRBD1 or TRBD2 (5 bases each). V lost 3 bases and J 4 bases, leaving 16 bases between the germline ends. The CDR3 totals 15 residues. The germline gives CDR1 LNHNV, CDR2 YYDKDF (reference sequence). The CDR3 DNA reads TGTGCCACCAGCAGCCCGGGACGGAAAGAGTACGAGCAGTACTTC. It is translated as CATSSPGRKEYEQYF. The full variable domain, completed using reference TRBV15 and TRBJ2-7, is DAMVIQNPRYQVTQFGKPVTLSCSQTLNHNVMYWYQQKSSQAPKLLFHYYDKDFNNEADTPDNFQSRRPNTSFCFLDIRSPGLGDTAMYLCATSSPGRKEYEQYFGPGTRLTVT.

V and J are TRBV9 and TRBJ2-3, with a possible D match to TRBD2 (7 bases). CDR1 SGDLS and CDR2 YYNGEE come from the germline V gene. The length of the CDR3 is 16 residues. Trimming cost V 2 bases and J 4 bases, with 17 bases left between them. CDR3 in amino acids: CASSVRWGGGADTQYF. DNA for the CDR3: TGTGCCAGCAGCGTCCGGTGGGGGGGCGGGGCAGATACGCAGTATTTT.

The chain has TRBV11-3 and TRBJ1-2, with unresolved D. CDR3 length: 15 residues. The germline V gene encodes CDR1 SGHNT and CDR2 YENEEA. The V and J ends lost 1 base and 0 bases respectively, with 9 bases between them. The CDR3 protein is CASSLGVKTNYGYTF. Here the CDR3 DNA reads TGTGCCAGCAGCTTAGGTGTGAAAACTAACTATGGCTACACCTTC.

This clone was detected only a few times. The chain employs TRBV9 and TRBJ2-7; 8 positions match TRBD2. Trimming removed 0 bases from V and 7 bases from J; junction bases left unmatched: 6. CDR1 and CDR2 from the germline V gene are SGDLS and YYNGEE. The CDR3 loop spans 14 amino acids. DNA for the CDR3: TGTGCCAGCAGCGTAGCTTCCCGGGGGGGTGAGCAGTACTTC. It translates to CASSVASRGGEQYF.

The V gene is TRBV21-1, the J gene TRBJ1-4. TRBV21-1 constitutes a pseudogene. CDR3 length equals 17 residues. The CDR3 region has the DNA TGTGCCAGCAGCAAAGAGGGATCCGAAGCAACTAATGAAAAACTGTTTTTT. This codes for CASSKEGSEATNEKLFF.

This rearrangement joins TRBV18 to TRBJ2-1; no firm D call. Trimming stripped 2 bases from V and 8 bases from J, with 7 bases between. This CDR3 spans 12 amino acids. Germline V gene sequence: CDR1 KGHSH, CDR2 LQKENI. CDR3: CASSPGFDEQFF. In DNA form, the CDR3 reads TGTGCCAGCTCACCAGGGTTCGATGAGCAGTTCTTC.

This clone showed up just a few times. The chain couples TRBV2 to TRBJ2-5; D call uncertain. Germline lookup yields CDR1 SNHLY and CDR2 FYNNEI. There are 13 residues in the CDR3. V lost 6 bases to trimming and J lost 0 bases, with 8 bases between them. CDR3 bases: TGTGCCAGCAGCTCTATAAACCAAGAGACCCAGTACTTC. It translates to CASSSINQETQYF.

The chain joins TRBV7-9 to TRBJ2-7; TRBD2 agrees at 16 bases. The germline gives CDR1 SEHNR, CDR2 FQNEAQ (reference sequence). The CDR3 extends over 19 amino acids. J lost 0 bases, V lost 7 bases, and 12 bases had no gene match. DNA for the CDR3: TGTGCCAGCACCCTTTCACCGGGACTAGCGGGGGGGAGCTCCTACGAGCAGTACTTC. Translated: CASTLSPGLAGGSSYEQYF.

The chain carries TRBV18 and TRBJ1-2; 9 bases align to TRBD1. The CDR3 is 18 residues long. The J segment lost 3 bases and the V segment lost 2 bases, leaving 13 bases of the junction unmatched. The germline V gene has CDR1 KGHSH and CDR2 LQKENI. The CDR3 reads CASSPSAGTGHKYYGYTF. The CDR3 DNA follows: TGTGCCAGCTCACCAAGTGCCGGGACAGGGCATAAATACTATGGCTACACCTTC. The variable domain in full, completed from reference TRBV18 and TRBJ1-2, reads NAGVMQNPRHLVRRRGQEARLRCSPMKGHSHVYWYRQLPEEGLKFMVYLQKENIIDESGMPKERFSAEFPKEGPSILRIQQVVRGDSAAYFCASSPSAGTGHKYYGYTFGSGTRLTVV.

J is TRBJ1-5 and V is TRBV6-1; TRBD1 agrees at 8 bases. J gave up 7 bases and V 3 bases, and 8 bases lay outside the gene matches. This CDR3 comprises 15 residues. In germline, CDR1 is MNHNS, CDR2 SASEGT. The CDR3 DNA reads as TGTGCCAGCAGTGATGGACAGGGAGGGGTCCAGCCCCAGCATTTT. Translated, it gives CASSDGQGGVQPQHF.

A word on this clone: An end of the junction does not agree with germline; a read error may underlie this. The chain uses TRBV6-6 and TRBJ2-7; D gene uncertain. The CDR3 runs 13 residues. Germline V gene sequence: CDR1 MNHNY, CDR2 SVGAGI (reference sequence). Here the CDR3 DNA reads TGTGCCATCAGTGCGAACGGAATGGGCGAGCAGTACTTC. Amino acids: CAISANGMGEQYF.

The chain employs TRBV6-5 and TRBJ2-3; perhaps TRBD2 as D (5 bases). Trimming removed 4 bases from V and 7 bases from J, with 12 bases in between. This CDR3 has 13 amino acids. Germline values: CDR1 MNHEY, CDR2 SVGAGI. CDR3 coding DNA: TGTGCCAGCAGTTCCGCACCGGGGTATACGCAGTATTTT. This codes for CASSSAPGYTQYF.

The CDR3 protein is CASSLGPGSTQPQHF. The CDR3 DNA sequence: TGTGCCAGCAGCCTGGGGCCGGGGTCGACTCAGCCCCAGCATTTT. The chain links TRBV7-6 to TRBJ1-5; weak D call: TRBD1 (5 bases). The CDR3 covers 15 residues. V shed 5 bases and J shed 6 bases, with 17 bases lying between them. From germline, CDR1 is SGHVS and CDR2 FNYEAQ. The full variable domain, completed using reference TRBV7-6 and TRBJ1-5, is GAGVSQSPRYKVTKRGQDVALRCDPISGHVSLYWYRQALGQGPEFLTYFNYEAQQDKSGLPNDRFSAERPEGSISTLTIQRTEQRDSAMYRCASSLGPGSTQPQHFGDGTRLSIL.

V is TRBV29-1 and J is TRBJ2-1, with 9 bases matching TRBD2. The V gene's germline CDR1 is SQVTM and CDR2 ANQGSEA. The CDR3 sequence is 18 residues long. The J segment lost 0 bases and the V segment lost 4 bases, leaving 13 bases of the junction unmatched. CDR3 loop: CSVVRRRGGQGSYNEQFF. CDR3 in DNA: TGCAGCGTTGTACGTCGGCGGGGGGGTCAGGGCTCCTACAATGAGCAGTTCTTC.

V gene TRBV7-9 combines with J gene TRBJ2-3; D perhaps matches TRBD2 (5 bases). CDR3 length: 16 amino acids. V gave up 5 bases and J gave up 2 bases, with 17 bases separating them. Germline V lookup: CDR1 SEHNR, CDR2 FQNEAQ (reference sequence). In DNA, the CDR3 is TGTGCCAGCAGCGGACTTAAGACCTCTTCCACAGATACGCAGTATTTT. It codes for CASSGLKTSSTDTQYF.

The CDR3 coding sequence is TGCGCCAGCACTGCAGACGGGGGGGGGTACAATGAGCAGTTCTTC. It is translated as CASTADGGGYNEQFF. This sequence joins TRBV10-1 and TRBJ2-1, with TRBD2 matching over 8 bases. Germline loops: CDR1 WNHNN, CDR2 SYGVQD (reference sequence). Unmatched junction bases numbered 9, after V lost 7 bases and J lost 4 bases. The CDR3 contains 15 residues.

The rearrangement links TRBV5-1 to TRBJ2-5; 9 bases are a match to TRBD1. CDR1 and CDR2 from the germline V gene are SGHRS and YFSETQ. The V segment lost 4 bases and the J segment 3 bases; nucleotides outside the gene matches: 10. This CDR3 spans 16 amino acids. The CDR3 DNA reads TGCGCCAGCAGCCGGAGGGGACAGGGAGGCAAAGAGACCCAGTACTTC. Residues: CASSRRGQGGKETQYF.

The V and J genes are TRBV5-4 and TRBJ2-1; 9 positions match TRBD2. The V gene's germline CDR1 is SGHNT and CDR2 YYREEE (reference sequence). V lost 0 bases to trimming and J lost 6 bases; unmatched junction nucleotides: 4. The CDR3 has 15 amino acids. CDR3 protein: CASSLVGGRGNEQFF. The CDR3, as DNA: TGTGCCAGCAGCTTGGTCGGCGGGAGGGGCAATGAGCAGTTCTTC.

The rearrangement joins TRBV10-3 to TRBJ2-3; TRBD2 agrees at 10 bases. The CDR3 spans 17 residues. Germline CDR1 reads ENHRY; CDR2 reads SYGVKD. V lost 2 bases and J lost 2; bases outside the gene matches: 7. The CDR3 DNA reads as TGTGCCATCAGTGAGGGAATAGCGGGGGGCCTCACAGATACGCAGTATTTT. Amino acid sequence: CAISEGIAGGLTDTQYF.

This sequence joins TRBV7-9 and TRBJ2-7; D is possibly TRBD2 (6 bases). The V gene lost 1 base and the J gene lost 3 bases, with 13 bases spanning the gap. There are 15 residues in the CDR3. The germline V gene encodes CDR1 SEHNR and CDR2 FQNEAQ (reference sequence). The CDR3 loop reads CASSLGDVGGYEQYF. The CDR3 region has the DNA TGTGCCAGCAGCTTAGGGGATGTGGGGGGCTACGAGCAGTACTTC.

The chain joins TRBV2 to TRBJ1-1; TRBD1 matches 8 bases. Trimming took 7 bases from V and 4 from J; bases not matched to a gene: 11. Per the germline V gene, CDR1 is SNHLY and CDR2 is FYNNEI. The CDR3 length is 15 residues. The CDR3: CASKSPSGGRTEAFF. The CDR3 DNA reads as TGTGCCAGCAAATCTCCCTCAGGGGGCCGCACTGAAGCTTTCTTT.

This chain joins TRBV29-1 and TRBJ2-1; TRBD2 matches 9 bases. V trimming: 4 bases; J trimming: 2 bases; junction bases outside the gene matches: 6. From germline, CDR1 is SQVTM and CDR2 ANQGSEA. CDR3 length: 15 residues. This CDR3 is CSVVTLAGTYNEQFF. The DNA for the CDR3 is TGCAGCGTTGTTACCCTAGCGGGGACCTACAATGAGCAGTTCTTC.

This clone was recorded a few times. The rearrangement uses TRBV19 and TRBJ1-5; D possibly corresponds to TRBD1 (6 bases). The CDR3 loop spans 15 amino acids. V was cut by 9 bases and J by 5 bases, with 20 bases left in between. CDR1 and CDR2 (germline): LNHDA, SQIVND (reference sequence). The CDR3 sequence is CASHRRGQGYQPQHF. The CDR3 DNA follows: TGTGCCAGCCATCGACGGGGGCAGGGTTATCAGCCCCAGCATTTT.

The chain employs TRBV2 and TRBJ1-2, with D unresolved. Trimming took off 3 bases at V and 4 bases at J, with 3 bases between the two ends. CDR1 and CDR2 (germline): SNHLY, FYNNEI. This CDR3 has 11 amino acids. The CDR3 DNA reads TGTGCCAGCAGTGACCGCTATGGCTACACCTTC. This encodes CASSDRYGYTF.

This chain links TRBV18 with TRBJ2-7; weak D call: TRBD1 (6 bases). V gave up 3 bases and J gave up 5 bases, with 14 bases separating them. The CDR3 is 14 residues long. The V gene's germline CDR1 is KGHSH and CDR2 LQKENI. Here the CDR3 reads CASSPSGTTNEQYF. CDR3 DNA sequence: TGTGCCAGCTCACCCTCCGGGACAACAAACGAGCAGTACTTC.

The chain links TRBV10-1 to TRBJ1-5; no firm D call. Per the germline V gene, CDR1 is WNHNN and CDR2 is SYGVQD (reference sequence). This CDR3 contains 13 residues. V lost 3 bases and J lost 9, with 12 bases in between. CDR3 region: CASSDEFQGPQHF. CDR3 coding DNA: TGCGCCAGCAGTGACGAATTCCAAGGGCCCCAGCATTTT.